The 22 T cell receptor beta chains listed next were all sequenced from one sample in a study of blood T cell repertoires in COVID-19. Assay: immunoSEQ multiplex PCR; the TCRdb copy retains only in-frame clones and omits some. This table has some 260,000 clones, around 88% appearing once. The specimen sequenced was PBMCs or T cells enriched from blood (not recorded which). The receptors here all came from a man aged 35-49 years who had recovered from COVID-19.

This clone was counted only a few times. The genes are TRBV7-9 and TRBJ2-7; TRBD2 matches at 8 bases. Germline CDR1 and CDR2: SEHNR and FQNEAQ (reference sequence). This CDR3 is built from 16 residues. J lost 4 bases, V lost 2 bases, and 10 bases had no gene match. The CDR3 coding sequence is TGTGCCAGCAGCTTATACTCCCAGCGGGAGACGTACGAGCAGTACTTC. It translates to CASSLYSQRETYEQYF.

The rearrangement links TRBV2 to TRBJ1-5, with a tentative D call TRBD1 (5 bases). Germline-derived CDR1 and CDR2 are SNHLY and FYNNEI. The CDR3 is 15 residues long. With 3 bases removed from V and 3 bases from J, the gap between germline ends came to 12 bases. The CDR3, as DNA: TGTGCCAGCAGTGAGGGGGGTTTCGACAATCAGCCCCAGCATTTT. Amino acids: CASSEGGFDNQPQHF.

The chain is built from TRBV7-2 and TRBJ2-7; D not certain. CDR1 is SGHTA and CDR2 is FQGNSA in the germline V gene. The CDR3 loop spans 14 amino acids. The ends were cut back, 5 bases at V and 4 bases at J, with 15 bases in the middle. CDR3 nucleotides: TGTGCCAGCAGCCCAGTACTGCGGATTTACGAGCAGTACTTC. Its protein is CASSPVLRIYEQYF.

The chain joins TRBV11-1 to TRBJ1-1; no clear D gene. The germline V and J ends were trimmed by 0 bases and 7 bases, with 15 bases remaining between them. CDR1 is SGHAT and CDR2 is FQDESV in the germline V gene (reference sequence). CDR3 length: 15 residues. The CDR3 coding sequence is TGTGCCAGCAGCTTAGCTGTTTTAGCCTCAAATGAAGCTTTCTTT. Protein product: CASSLAVLASNEAFF.

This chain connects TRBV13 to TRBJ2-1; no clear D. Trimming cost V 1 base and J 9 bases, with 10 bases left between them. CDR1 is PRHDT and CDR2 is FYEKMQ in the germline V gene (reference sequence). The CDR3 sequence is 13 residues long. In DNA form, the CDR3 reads TGTGCCAGCAGCTTAGATTTCAAATCTGAGCAGTTCTTC. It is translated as CASSLDFKSEQFF.

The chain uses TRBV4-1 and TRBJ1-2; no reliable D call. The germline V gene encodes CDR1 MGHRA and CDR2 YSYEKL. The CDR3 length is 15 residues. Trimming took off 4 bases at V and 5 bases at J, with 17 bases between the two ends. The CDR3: CASSPPGETPYGYTF. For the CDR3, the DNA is TGCGCCAGCAGCCCGCCTGGGGAGACCCCTTATGGCTACACCTTC.

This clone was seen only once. The CDR3 nucleotides read TGTGCCAGCAGAAGGACAGGGCGGGGAGAGACCCAGTACTTC. Protein product: CASRRTGRGETQYF. The genes are TRBV27 and TRBJ2-5, with TRBD1 identical over 8 bases. The CDR3 is 14 amino acids. Germline V gene sequence: CDR1 MNHEY, CDR2 SMNVEV (reference sequence). J was trimmed by 4 bases and V by 6 bases; bases with no gene match: 7.

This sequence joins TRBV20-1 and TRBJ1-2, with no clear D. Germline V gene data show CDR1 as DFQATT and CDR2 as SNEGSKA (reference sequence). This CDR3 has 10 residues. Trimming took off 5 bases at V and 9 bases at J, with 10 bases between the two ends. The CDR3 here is CSAPDSRYTF. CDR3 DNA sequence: TGCAGTGCTCCAGACTCGCGCTACACCTTC.

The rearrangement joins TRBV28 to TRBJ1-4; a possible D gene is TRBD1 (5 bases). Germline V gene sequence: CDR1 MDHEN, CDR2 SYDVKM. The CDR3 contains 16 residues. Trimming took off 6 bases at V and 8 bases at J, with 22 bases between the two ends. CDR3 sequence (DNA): TGTGCCAGCAGGCATTCCCCGGGGGGTAATCGGGAAAAACTGTTTTTT. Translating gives CASRHSPGGNREKLFF. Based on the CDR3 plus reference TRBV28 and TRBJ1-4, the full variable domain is DVKVTQSSRYLVKRTGEKVFLECVQDMDHENMFWYRQDPGLGLRLIYFSYDVKMKEKGDIPEGYSVSREKKERFSLILESASTNQTSMYLCASRHSPGGNREKLFFGSGTQLSVL.

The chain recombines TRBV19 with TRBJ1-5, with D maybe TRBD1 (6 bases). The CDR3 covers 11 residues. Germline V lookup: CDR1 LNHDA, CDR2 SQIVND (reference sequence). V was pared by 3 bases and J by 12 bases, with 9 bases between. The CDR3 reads CASSIGTNQHF. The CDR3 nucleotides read TGTGCCAGTAGTATCGGGACAAACCAGCATTTT.

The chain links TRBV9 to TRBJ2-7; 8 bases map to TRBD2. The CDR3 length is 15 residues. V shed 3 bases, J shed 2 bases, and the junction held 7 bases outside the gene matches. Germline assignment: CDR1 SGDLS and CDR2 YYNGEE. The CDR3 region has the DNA TGTGCCAGCAGCGCCCTTAGCGGGAACGCCTACGAGCAGTACTTC. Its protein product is CASSALSGNAYEQYF.

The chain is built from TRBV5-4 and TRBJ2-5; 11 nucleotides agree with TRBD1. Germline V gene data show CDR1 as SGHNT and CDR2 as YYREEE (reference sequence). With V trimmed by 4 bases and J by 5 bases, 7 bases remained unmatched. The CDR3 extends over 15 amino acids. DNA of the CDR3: TGTGCCAGCAGCCCGGACAGGGGGCGCGGGGAGACCCAGTACTTC. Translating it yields CASSPDRGRGETQYF.

CDR3 DNA sequence: TGTGCTAGTGGTTTGGACGGGGTAAATGGCTACACCTTC. Its protein is CASGLDGVNGYTF. The V and J genes are TRBV12-5 and TRBJ1-2; D gene uncertain. The CDR3 consists of 13 residues. The V end was cut by 1 base, the J end by 6 bases, with 9 bases between. CDR1 is LGHNT, CDR2 FRNRAP, per germline.

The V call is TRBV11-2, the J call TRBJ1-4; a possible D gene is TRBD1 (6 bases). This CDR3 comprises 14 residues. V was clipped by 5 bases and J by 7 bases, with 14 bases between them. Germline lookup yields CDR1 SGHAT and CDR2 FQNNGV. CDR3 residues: CASSTGRGSEKLFF. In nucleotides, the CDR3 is TGTGCCAGCAGCACGGGGAGGGGGAGTGAAAAACTGTTTTTT.

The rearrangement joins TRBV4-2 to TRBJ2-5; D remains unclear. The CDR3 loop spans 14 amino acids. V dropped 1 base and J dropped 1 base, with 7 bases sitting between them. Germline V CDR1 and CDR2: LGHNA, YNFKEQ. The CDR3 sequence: CASSQGASQETQYF. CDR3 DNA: TGTGCCAGCAGCCAAGGAGCCTCCCAAGAGACCCAGTACTTC.

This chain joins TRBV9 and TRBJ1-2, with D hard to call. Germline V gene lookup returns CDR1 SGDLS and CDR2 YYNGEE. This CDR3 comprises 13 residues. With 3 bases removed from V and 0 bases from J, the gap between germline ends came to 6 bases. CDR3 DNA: TGTGCCAGCAGCGCCGGAGCTAACTATGGCTACACCTTC. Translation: CASSAGANYGYTF.

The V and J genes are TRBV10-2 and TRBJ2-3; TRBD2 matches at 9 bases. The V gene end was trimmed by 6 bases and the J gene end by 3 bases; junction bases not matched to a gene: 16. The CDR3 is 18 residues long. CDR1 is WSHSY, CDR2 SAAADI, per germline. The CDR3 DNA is TGCGCCAGCAGGGAACTTTTGAGACTAGCGGTAGAAACAGATACGCAGTATTTT. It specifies CASRELLRLAVETDTQYF.

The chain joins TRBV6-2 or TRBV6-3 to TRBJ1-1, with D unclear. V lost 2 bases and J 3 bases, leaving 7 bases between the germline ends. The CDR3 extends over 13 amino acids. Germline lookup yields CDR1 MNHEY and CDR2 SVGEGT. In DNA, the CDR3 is TGTGCCAGCAGTTACCAGGATGACACTGAAGCTTTCTTT. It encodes CASSYQDDTEAFF.

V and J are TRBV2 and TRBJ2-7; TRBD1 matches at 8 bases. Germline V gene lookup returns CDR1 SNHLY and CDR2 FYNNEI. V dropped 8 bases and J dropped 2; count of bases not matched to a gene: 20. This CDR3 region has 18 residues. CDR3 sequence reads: CASPPEPGRRQGPYEQYF. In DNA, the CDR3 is TGTGCCAGCCCTCCTGAACCGGGCAGACGACAGGGGCCCTACGAGCAGTACTTC. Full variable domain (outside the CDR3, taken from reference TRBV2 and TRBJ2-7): EPEVTQTPSHQVTQMGQEVILRCVPISNHLYFYWYRQILGQKVEFLVSFYNNEISEKSEIFDDQFSVERPDGSNFTLKIRSTKLEDSAMYFCASPPEPGRRQGPYEQYFGPGTRLTVT.

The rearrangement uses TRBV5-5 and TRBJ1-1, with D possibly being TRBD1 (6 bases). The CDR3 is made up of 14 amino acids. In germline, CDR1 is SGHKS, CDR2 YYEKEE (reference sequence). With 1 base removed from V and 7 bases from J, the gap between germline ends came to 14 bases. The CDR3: CASSLLGGQVEAFF. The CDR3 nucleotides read TGTGCCAGCAGCTTGCTGGGGGGGCAGGTTGAAGCTTTCTTT.

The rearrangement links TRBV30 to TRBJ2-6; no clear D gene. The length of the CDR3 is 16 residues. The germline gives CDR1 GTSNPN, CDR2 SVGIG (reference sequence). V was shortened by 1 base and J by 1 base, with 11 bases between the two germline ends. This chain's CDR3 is CAWSGPFSSGANVLTF. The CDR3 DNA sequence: TGTGCCTGGAGTGGGCCTTTTTCTTCTGGGGCCAACGTCCTGACTTTC.

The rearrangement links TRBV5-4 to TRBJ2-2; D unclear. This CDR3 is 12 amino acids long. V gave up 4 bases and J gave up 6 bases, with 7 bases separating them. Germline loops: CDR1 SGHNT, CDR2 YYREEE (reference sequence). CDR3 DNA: TGTGCCAGCAGCCTCAGGTCCGGGGAGCTGTTTTTT. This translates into CASSLRSGELFF.